This entry features one T cell receptor beta chain sequence. Its specificity is not known. The data originate from a study of shared clonotypes between healthy human individuals. Study outcomes and limitations: The study sampled only blood, and tissue repertoires likely differ.

The CDR3 loop spans 14 amino acids. Trimming took 7 bases from V and 1 from J, leaving 13 bases between them. Germline-derived CDR1 and CDR2 are MNHEY and SVGAGI. The assay was carried out at the deep level. In the source study's methods: In the immunoSEQ data, sequences were junction-only and lacked quality scores, so filtering differed. The assay was immunoSEQ multiplex PCR, and TCRdb's table has in-frame clones only and misses some. The V and J calls and clone size are taken from that table; D and trimming were inferred from the DNA. The sample carries 950,000 to 1,300,000 clones, approximately 68% recorded once.

The sample consisted of memory CD4+ T cells sorted from blood. As to subset: CD45RA-negative fraction. This TCR was recovered from a man younger than 35 in good health. The chain carries TRBV6-5 and TRBJ1-1, with TRBD1 as a possible D gene (6 bases). CDR3 sequence (DNA): TGTGCCAGCAAACCGGGACAAACGAACACTGAAGCTTTCTTT. It yields the protein CASKPGQTNTEAFF.